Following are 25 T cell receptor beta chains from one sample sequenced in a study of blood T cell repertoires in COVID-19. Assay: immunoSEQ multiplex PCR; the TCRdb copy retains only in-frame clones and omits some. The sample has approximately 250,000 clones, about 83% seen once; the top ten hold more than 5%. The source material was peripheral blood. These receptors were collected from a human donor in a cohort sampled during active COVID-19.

As DNA, the CDR3 is TGTGCCAGCAGCGTTGCCGGGACAGGGTCCCACGAGCAGTACTTC. This codes for CASSVAGTGSHEQYF. J is TRBJ2-7 and V is TRBV5-6, with TRBD1 identical over 9 bases. The length of the CDR3 is 15 residues. From germline, CDR1 is SGHDT and CDR2 YYEEEE. The V segment lost 4 bases and the J segment 5 bases; nucleotides outside the gene matches: 10. The variable domain in full, with the rest retrieved from reference TRBV5-6 and TRBJ2-7, is DAGVTQSPTHLIKTRGQQVTLRCSPKSGHDTVSWYQQALGQGPQFIFQYYEEEERQRGNFPDRFSGHQFPNYSSELNVNALLLGDSALYLCASSVAGTGSHEQYFGPGTRLTVT.

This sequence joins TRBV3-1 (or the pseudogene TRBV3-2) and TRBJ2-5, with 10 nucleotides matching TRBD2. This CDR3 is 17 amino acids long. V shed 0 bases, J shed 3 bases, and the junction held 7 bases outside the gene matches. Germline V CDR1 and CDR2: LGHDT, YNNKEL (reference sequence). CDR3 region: CASSQERTSGWEETQYF. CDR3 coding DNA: TGTGCCAGCAGCCAAGAAAGGACTAGCGGCTGGGAAGAGACCCAGTACTTC.

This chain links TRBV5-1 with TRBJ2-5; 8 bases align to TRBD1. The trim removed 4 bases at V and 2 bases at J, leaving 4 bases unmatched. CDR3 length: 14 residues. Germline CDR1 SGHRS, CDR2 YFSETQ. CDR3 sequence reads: CASSPGTGQETQYF. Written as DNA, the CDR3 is TGCGCCAGCAGCCCAGGGACAGGACAAGAGACCCAGTACTTC.

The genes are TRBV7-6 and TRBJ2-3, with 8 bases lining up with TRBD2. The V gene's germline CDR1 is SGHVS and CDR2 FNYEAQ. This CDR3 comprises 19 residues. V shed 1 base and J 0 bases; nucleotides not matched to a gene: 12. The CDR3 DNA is TGTGCCAGCAGCTTAGGGTTAGCGGGACCTTATTCTAGCACAGATACGCAGTATTTT. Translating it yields CASSLGLAGPYSSTDTQYF. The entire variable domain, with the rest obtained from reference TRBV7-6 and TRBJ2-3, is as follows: GAGVSQSPRYKVTKRGQDVALRCDPISGHVSLYWYRQALGQGPEFLTYFNYEAQQDKSGLPNDRFSAERPEGSISTLTIQRTEQRDSAMYRCASSLGLAGPYSSTDTQYFGPGTRLTVL.

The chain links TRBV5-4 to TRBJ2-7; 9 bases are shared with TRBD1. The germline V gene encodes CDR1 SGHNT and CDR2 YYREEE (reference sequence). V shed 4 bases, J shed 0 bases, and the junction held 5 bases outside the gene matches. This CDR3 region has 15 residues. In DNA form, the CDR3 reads TGTGCCAGCAGCACGGGACAGGGTAGCTCCTACGAGCAGTACTTC. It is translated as CASSTGQGSSYEQYF.

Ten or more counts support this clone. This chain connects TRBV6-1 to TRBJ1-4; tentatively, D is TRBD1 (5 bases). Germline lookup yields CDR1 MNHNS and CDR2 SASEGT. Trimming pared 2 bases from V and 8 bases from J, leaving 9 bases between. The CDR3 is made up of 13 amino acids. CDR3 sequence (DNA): TGTGCCAGCAGTGAAAGGGCAGGGGAAAAACTGTTTTTT. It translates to CASSERAGEKLFF.

CDR3 nucleotide sequence: TGTGCCAGCAGCTTAGGCGGGGGCCCCTACAATGAGCAGTTCTTC. It yields the protein CASSLGGGPYNEQFF. V usage is TRBV7-8 and J usage is TRBJ2-1; maybe TRBD2 (7 bases). V dropped 1 base and J dropped 2 bases, with 9 bases sitting between them. The CDR3 runs to 15 residues. CDR1 and CDR2 (germline): SGHVS, FQNEAQ.

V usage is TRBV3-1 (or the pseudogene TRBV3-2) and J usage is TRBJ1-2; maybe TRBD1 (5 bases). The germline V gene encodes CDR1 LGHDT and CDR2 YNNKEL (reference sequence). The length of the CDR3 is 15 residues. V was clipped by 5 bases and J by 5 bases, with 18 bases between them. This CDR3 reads CASSSRGGGEYGYTF. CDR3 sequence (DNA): TGTGCCAGCAGCTCAAGAGGCGGGGGGGAGTATGGCTACACCTTC.

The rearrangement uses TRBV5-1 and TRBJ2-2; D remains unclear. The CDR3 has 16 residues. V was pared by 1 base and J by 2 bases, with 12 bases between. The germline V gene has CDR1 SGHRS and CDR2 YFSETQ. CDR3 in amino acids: CASSLSPTENTGELFF. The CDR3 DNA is TGCGCCAGCAGCTTGTCCCCAACAGAAAACACCGGGGAGCTGTTTTTT.

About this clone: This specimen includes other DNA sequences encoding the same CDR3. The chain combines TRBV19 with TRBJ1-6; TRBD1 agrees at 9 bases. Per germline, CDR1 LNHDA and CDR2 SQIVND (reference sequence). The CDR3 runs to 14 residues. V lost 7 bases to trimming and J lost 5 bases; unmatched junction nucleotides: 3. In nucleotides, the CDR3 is TGTGCCAGTAACGACAGGGGGGATAATTCACCCCTCCACTTT. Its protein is CASNDRGDNSPLHF.

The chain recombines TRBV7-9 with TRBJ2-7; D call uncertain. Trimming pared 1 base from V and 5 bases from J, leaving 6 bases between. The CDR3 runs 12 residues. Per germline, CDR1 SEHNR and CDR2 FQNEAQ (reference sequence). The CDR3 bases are TGTGCCAGCAGCTTAGTCTCTAACGAGCAGTACTTC. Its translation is CASSLVSNEQYF.

This CDR3 reads CASSPPASGINTQYF. CDR3 nucleotides: TGTGCCAGCAGCCCGCCGGCTAGCGGGATCAATACGCAGTATTTT. V usage is TRBV25-1 and J usage is TRBJ2-3, with 9 bases identical to TRBD2. V was clipped by 6 bases and J by 7 bases; unmatched bases: 11. The CDR3 runs 15 residues. Germline lookup yields CDR1 MGHDK and CDR2 SYGVNS. Combining the CDR3 with reference TRBV25-1 and TRBJ2-3 gives the whole variable domain EADIYQTPRYLVIGTGKKITLECSQTMGHDKMYWYQQDPGMELHLIHYSYGVNSTEKGDLSSESTVSRIRTEHFPLTLESARPSHTSQYLCASSPPASGINTQYFGPGTRLTVL.

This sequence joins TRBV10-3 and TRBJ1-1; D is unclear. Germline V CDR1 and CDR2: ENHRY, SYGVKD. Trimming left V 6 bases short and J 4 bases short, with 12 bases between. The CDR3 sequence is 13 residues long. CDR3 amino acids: CAIRADSRTEAFF. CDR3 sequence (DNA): TGTGCCATCAGAGCCGATAGTCGCACTGAAGCTTTCTTT.

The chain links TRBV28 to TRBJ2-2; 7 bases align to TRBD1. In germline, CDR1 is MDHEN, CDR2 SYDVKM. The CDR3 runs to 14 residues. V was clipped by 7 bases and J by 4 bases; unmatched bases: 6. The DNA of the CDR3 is TGTGCCAGCACGTCGGGACAGCTCACCGGGGAGCTGTTTTTT. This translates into CASTSGQLTGELFF.

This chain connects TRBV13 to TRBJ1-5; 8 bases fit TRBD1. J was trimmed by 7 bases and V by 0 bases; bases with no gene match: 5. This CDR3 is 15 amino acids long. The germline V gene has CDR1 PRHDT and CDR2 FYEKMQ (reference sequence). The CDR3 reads CASSLGQGAGQPQHF. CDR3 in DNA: TGTGCCAGCAGCTTAGGTCAGGGGGCTGGACAGCCCCAGCATTTT.

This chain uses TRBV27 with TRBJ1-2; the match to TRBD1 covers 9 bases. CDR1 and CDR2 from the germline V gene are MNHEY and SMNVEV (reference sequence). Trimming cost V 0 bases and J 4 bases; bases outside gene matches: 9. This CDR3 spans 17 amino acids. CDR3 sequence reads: CASSLSRGDRDAYGYTF. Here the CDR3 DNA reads TGTGCCAGCAGTTTATCCCGGGGGGACAGGGATGCCTATGGCTACACCTTC.

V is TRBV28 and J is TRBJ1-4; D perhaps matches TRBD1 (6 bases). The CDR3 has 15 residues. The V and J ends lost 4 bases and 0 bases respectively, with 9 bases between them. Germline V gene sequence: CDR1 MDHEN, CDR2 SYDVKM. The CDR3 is CASSSGQATNEKLFF. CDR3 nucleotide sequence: TGTGCCAGCAGTTCGGGACAAGCAACTAATGAAAAACTGTTTTTT.

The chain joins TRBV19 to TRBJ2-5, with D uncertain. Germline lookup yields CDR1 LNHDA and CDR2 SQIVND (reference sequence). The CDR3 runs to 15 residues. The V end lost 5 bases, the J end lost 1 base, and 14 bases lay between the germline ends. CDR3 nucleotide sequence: TGTGCCAGTAGTCCTATAACACAGATCCAAGAGACCCAGTACTTC. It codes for CASSPITQIQETQYF.

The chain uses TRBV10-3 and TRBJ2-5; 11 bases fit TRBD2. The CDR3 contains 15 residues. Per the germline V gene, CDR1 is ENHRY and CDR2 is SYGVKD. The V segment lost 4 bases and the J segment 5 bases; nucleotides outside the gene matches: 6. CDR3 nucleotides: TGTGCCATCAGTGTAGCGGGAGGGGAAGGGGAGACCCAGTACTTC. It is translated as CAISVAGGEGETQYF.

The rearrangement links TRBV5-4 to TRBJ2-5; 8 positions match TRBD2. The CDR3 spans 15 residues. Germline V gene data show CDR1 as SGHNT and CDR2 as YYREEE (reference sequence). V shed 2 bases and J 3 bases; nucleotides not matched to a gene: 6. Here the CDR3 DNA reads TGTGCCAGCAGCTTCTCGACAGCGGGGGAAGAGACCCAGTACTTC. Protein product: CASSFSTAGEETQYF.

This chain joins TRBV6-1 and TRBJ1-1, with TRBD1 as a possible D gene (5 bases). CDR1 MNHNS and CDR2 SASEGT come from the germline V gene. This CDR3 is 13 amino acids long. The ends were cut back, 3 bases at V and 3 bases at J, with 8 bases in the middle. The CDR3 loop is CASSDLGDTEAFF. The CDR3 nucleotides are TGTGCCAGCAGTGATTTAGGGGACACTGAAGCTTTCTTT.

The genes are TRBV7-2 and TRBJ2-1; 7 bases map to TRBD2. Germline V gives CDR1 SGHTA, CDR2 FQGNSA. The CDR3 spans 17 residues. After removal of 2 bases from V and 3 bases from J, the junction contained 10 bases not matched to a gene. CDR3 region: CASSLPRGDLYYNEQFF. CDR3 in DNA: TGTGCCAGCAGCTTACCCCGGGGGGACTTATACTACAATGAGCAGTTCTTC.

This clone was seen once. CDR3 loop: CASSVVGQGSSGANVLTF. The CDR3 DNA sequence: TGTGCCAGCAGCGTAGTGGGACAGGGTAGCTCTGGGGCCAACGTCCTGACTTTC. The chain has TRBV9 and TRBJ2-6; TRBD1 matches at 9 bases. V was clipped by 0 bases and J by 0 bases; unmatched bases: 4. CDR1 is SGDLS, CDR2 YYNGEE, per germline. The CDR3 is made up of 18 amino acids.

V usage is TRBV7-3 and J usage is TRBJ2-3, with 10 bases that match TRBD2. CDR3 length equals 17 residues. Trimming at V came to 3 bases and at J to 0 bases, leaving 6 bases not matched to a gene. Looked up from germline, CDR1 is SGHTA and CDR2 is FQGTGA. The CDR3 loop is CASSFFSGGRSTDTQYF. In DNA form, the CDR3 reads TGTGCCAGCAGCTTCTTTAGCGGGGGGCGTAGCACAGATACGCAGTATTTT.

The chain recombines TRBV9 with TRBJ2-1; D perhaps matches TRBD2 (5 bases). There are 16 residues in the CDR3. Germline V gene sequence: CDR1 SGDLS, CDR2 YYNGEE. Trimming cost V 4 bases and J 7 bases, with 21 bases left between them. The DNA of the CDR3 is TGTGCCAGCAGCCCAGAGGGTTCTGAAACCGGGAATGAGCAGTTCTTC. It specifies CASSPEGSETGNEQFF.